The 13 T cell receptor beta chains below were found in one sample sequenced in a study of T cell repertoires in cytomegalovirus infection. TCRdb re-called the reads through MiXCR, storing one row per CDR3 protein. The sample has roughly 240,000 distinct CDR3 sequences, approximately 6.7% seen once. The specimen sequenced was PBMCs. The receptors come from a human donor in good health (CMV status not recorded). Some clones in this sample may be carry-over from other donors' samples.

This clonotype came up many times. The rearrangement joins TRBV20-1 to TRBJ2-3; D call uncertain. There are 15 residues in the CDR3. Germline CDR1 and CDR2: DFQATT and SNEGSKA (reference sequence). The germline V and J ends were trimmed by 3 bases and 0 bases, with 13 bases remaining between them. Here the CDR3 reads CSASHRVSSTDTQYF. CDR3 bases: TGCAGTGCTAGTCATCGCGTTTCTAGCACAGATACGCAGTATTTT.

Many counts were recorded for this clonotype. This chain links TRBV7-3 with TRBJ2-1, with D uncertain. Germline-derived CDR1 and CDR2 are SGHTA and FQGTGA. Trimming stripped 0 bases from V and 4 bases from J, with 4 bases between. The length of the CDR3 is 13 residues. In DNA form, the CDR3 reads TGTGCCAGCAGCTTAACCATGTACAATGAGCAGTTCTTC. Encoded protein: CASSLTMYNEQFF.

This clonotype was picked up many times. V usage is TRBV7-2 and J usage is TRBJ1-4; D remains ambiguous. V was pared by 11 bases and J by 0 bases, with 10 bases between. The CDR3 totals 13 residues. From germline, CDR1 is SGHTA and CDR2 FQGNSA. CDR3 bases: TGTGCCTCCCGGAGGGCAACTAATGAAAAACTGTTTTTT. Translating it yields CASRRATNEKLFF.

This clonotype was seen repeatedly, ten times or more. V and J are TRBV30 and TRBJ2-2; 8 nucleotides align to TRBD1. J was trimmed by 6 bases and V by 0 bases; bases with no gene match: 9. Per the germline V gene, CDR1 is GTSNPN and CDR2 is SVGIG (reference sequence). The CDR3 is 16 residues long. The CDR3 DNA sequence: TGTGCCTGGAGTGTACGTGTCACAGGGGGTCCCGGGGAGCTGTTTTTT. Encoded protein: CAWSVRVTGGPGELFF.

This clonotype came up many times. V is TRBV20-1 and J is TRBJ1-1; D uncertain. This CDR3 spans 12 amino acids. In germline, CDR1 is DFQATT, CDR2 SNEGSKA (reference sequence). V was shortened by 6 bases and J by 1 base, with 9 bases between the two germline ends. The CDR3 is CSALRGNTEAFF. The DNA for the CDR3 is TGCAGTGCCCTGCGGGGGAACACTGAAGCTTTCTTT.

This clonotype was counted many times. This chain joins TRBV29-1 and TRBJ2-5; weak D call: TRBD1 (5 bases). The germline V and J ends were trimmed by 4 bases and 4 bases, with 13 bases remaining between them. The CDR3 totals 13 residues. Looked up from germline, CDR1 is SQVTM and CDR2 is ANQGSEA. The CDR3 here is CSVAQGLRETQYF. The CDR3 DNA sequence: TGCAGCGTTGCGCAGGGCTTACGAGAGACCCAGTACTTC.

This clonotype has a handful of counts. The chain links TRBV29-1 to TRBJ1-2; no clear D gene. CDR1 and CDR2 (germline): SQVTM, ANQGSEA. The CDR3 runs 13 residues. With 5 bases removed from V and 4 bases from J, the gap between germline ends came to 14 bases. CDR3 region: CSVKSAASYGYTF. In nucleotides, the CDR3 is TGCAGCGTTAAATCTGCTGCCAGCTATGGCTACACCTTC.

This clonotype occurred many times. The V call is TRBV7-2, the J call TRBJ1-5; TRBD1 matches 8 bases. V was clipped by 5 bases and J by 7 bases; unmatched bases: 10. This CDR3 is built from 15 residues. Germline V gene lookup returns CDR1 SGHTA and CDR2 FQGNSA. In DNA, the CDR3 is TGTGCCAGCAGCCAAAGGACAGGGAGGGACCAGCCCCAGCATTTT. It translates to CASSQRTGRDQPQHF. The full variable domain, its missing parts supplied by reference TRBV7-2 and TRBJ1-5, is GAGVSQSPSNKVTEKGKDVELRCDPISGHTALYWYRQSLGQGLEFLIYFQGNSAPDKSGLPSDRFSAERTGGSVSTLTIQRTQQEDSAVYLCASSQRTGRDQPQHFGDGTRLSIL.

Ten or more counts support this clonotype. The genes are TRBV7-2 and TRBJ2-1; TRBD2 matches at 10 bases. The CDR3 is 16 amino acids. Germline values: CDR1 SGHTA, CDR2 FQGNSA. V lost 0 bases to trimming and J lost 8 bases; unmatched junction nucleotides: 7. As DNA, the CDR3 is TGTGCCAGCAGCTTAGCGATGGCTAGCGGGGGATATGAGCAGTTCTTC. Translating gives CASSLAMASGGYEQFF.

Ten or more counts support this clonotype. J is TRBJ1-4 and V is TRBV20-1; no reliable D call. This CDR3 is 14 amino acids long. Germline CDR1 and CDR2: DFQATT and SNEGSKA (reference sequence). Trimming cost V 0 bases and J 4 bases, with 9 bases left between them. In nucleotides, the CDR3 is TGCAGTGCTAGAGATCAGGACCATAATGAAAAACTGTTTTTT. Its translation: CSARDQDHNEKLFF.

This clonotype was counted many times. The rearrangement links TRBV7-7 to TRBJ2-5; a possible D gene is TRBD2 (5 bases). CDR3 size: 12 residues. CDR1 and CDR2 (germline): SSHAT, FNYEAQ (reference sequence). In DNA, the CDR3 is TGTGCTACGGGAACCTTGGGAGAGACCCAGTACTTC. This sequence encodes CATGTLGETQYF. Looking up the rest from reference TRBV7-7 and TRBJ2-5 gives the full variable domain: GAGVSQSPRYKVTKRGQDVTLRCDPISSHATLYWYQQALGQGPEFLTYFNYEAQPDKSGLPSDRFSAERPEGSISTLTIQRTEQRDSAMYRCATGTLGETQYFGPGTRLLVL.

This clonotype was seen repeatedly, ten times or more. The V gene is TRBV7-2, the J gene TRBJ2-7, with D perhaps given as TRBD1 or TRBD2 (5 bases each). Germline V gene lookup returns CDR1 SGHTA and CDR2 FQGNSA. The CDR3 runs 14 residues. V lost 8 bases and J lost 0, with 14 bases in between. CDR3 amino acids: CASGTRVSSYEQYF. In nucleotides, the CDR3 is TGTGCCAGCGGGACCAGGGTGAGCTCCTACGAGCAGTACTTC. Combining the CDR3 with reference TRBV7-2 and TRBJ2-7 gives the whole variable domain GAGVSQSPSNKVTEKGKDVELRCDPISGHTALYWYRQSLGQGLEFLIYFQGNSAPDKSGLPSDRFSAERTGGSVSTLTIQRTQQEDSAVYLCASGTRVSSYEQYFGPGTRLTVT.

This clonotype has ten or more counts. The V and J genes are TRBV2 and TRBJ1-5, with D unclear. V was shortened by 2 bases and J by 3 bases, with 8 bases between the two germline ends. The germline V gene has CDR1 SNHLY and CDR2 FYNNEI. The CDR3 spans 14 residues. The CDR3 DNA is TGTGCCAGCAGTGAAATAGGGTCCAATCAGCCCCAGCATTTT. It encodes CASSEIGSNQPQHF.